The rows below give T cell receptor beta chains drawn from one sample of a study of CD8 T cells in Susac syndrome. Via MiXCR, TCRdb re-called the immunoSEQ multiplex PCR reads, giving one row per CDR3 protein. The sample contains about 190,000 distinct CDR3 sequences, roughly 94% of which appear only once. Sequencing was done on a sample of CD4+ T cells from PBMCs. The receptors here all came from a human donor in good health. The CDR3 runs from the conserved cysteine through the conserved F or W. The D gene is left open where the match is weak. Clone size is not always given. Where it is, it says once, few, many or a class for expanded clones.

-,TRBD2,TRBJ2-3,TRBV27,CASSVTREGPTQYF,TGTGCCAGCAGCGTAACCAGGGAGGGTCCTACGCAGTATTTT
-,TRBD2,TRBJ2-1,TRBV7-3,CASKIGREGREQFF,TGTGCCAGCAAGATCGGGCGGGAGGGACGTGAGCAGTTCTTC
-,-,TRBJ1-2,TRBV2,CASSGGNAFGYTF,TGTGCCAGCAGTGGCGGGAACGCCTTTGGCTACACCTTC
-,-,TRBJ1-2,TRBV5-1,CASSLEASGDGYTF,TGCGCCAGCAGCTTGGAGGCCTCCGGGGATGGCTACACCTTC
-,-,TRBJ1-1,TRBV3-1,CASSQGGTEAFF,TGTGCCAGCAGCCAAGGGGGGACTGAAGCTTTCTTT
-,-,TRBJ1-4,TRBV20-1,CSARFGGEKLFF,TGCAGTGCTAGATTCGGGGGTGAAAAACTGTTTTTT
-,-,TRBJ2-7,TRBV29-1,CSVEGASDYEQYF,TGCAGCGTTGAAGGGGCTAGCGACTACGAGCAGTACTTC
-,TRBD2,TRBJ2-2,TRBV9,CASSVDLSGRSGELFF,TGTGCCAGCAGCGTAGATCTTAGCGGGAGATCCGGGGAGCTGTTTTTT
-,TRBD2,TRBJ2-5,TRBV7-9,CASSPGLAGDVETQYF,TGTGCCAGCAGCCCCGGACTAGCGGGAGACGTGGAGACCCAGTACTTC
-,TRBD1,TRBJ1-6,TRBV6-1,CASSRDSLSYNSPLHF,TGTGCCAGCAGTAGGGACAGCCTCTCCTATAATTCACCCCTCCACTTT
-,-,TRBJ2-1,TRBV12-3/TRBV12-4,CASLRENEQFF,TGTGCCAGCCTCCGAGAGAATGAGCAGTTCTTC
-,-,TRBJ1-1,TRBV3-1,CASSPLAGFTEAFF,TGTGCCAGCAGCCCCCTCGCAGGGTTCACTGAAGCTTTCTTT
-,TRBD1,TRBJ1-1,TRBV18,CASSPKTGDKGDTEAFF,TGTGCCAGCTCACCGAAGACAGGGGATAAGGGGGACACTGAAGCTTTCTTT
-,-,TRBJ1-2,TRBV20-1,CSARGPPPGSYGYTF,TGCAGTGCTAGAGGACCACCCCCCGGAAGCTATGGCTACACCTTC
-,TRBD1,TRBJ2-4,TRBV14,CASSTGGAGIQYF,TGTGCCAGCAGTACAGGGGGCGCCGGCATTCAGTACTTC
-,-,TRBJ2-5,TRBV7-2,CASSRRTQETQYF,TGTGCCAGCAGCCGAAGAACTCAAGAGACCCAGTACTTC
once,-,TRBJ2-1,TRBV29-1,CSLSRGYNEQFF,TGCAGCCTCAGCCGGGGTTACAATGAGCAGTTCTTC
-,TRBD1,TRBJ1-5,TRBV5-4,CASSIDRDQPQHF,TGTGCCAGCAGCATTGACAGGGATCAGCCCCAGCATTTT
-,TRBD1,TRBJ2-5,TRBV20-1,CSALTGVQETQYF,TGCAGTGCTCTTACAGGGGTTCAAGAGACCCAGTACTTC
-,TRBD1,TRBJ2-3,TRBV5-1,CASSPRDSSFSDTQYF,TGCGCCAGCAGCCCACGGGACAGCTCCTTCTCGGATACGCAGTATTTT
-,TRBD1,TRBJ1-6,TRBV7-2,CASSLASQGAGSPLHF,TGTGCCAGCAGCTTAGCTTCGCAGGGGGCAGGTTCACCCCTCCACTTT
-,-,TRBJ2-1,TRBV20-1,CSASPTSEQFF,TGCAGTGCTAGCCCGACAAGCGAGCAGTTCTTC
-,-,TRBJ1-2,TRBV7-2,CASSSPTGGGYTF,TGTGCCAGCAGCTCCCCGACGGGGGGAGGCTACACCTTC
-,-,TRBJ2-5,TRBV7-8,CASRDETQYF,TGTGCCAGCAGGGACGAGACCCAGTACTTC
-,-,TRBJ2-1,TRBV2,CASSEERDNEQFF,TGTGCCAGCAGTGAAGAACGAGACAATGAGCAGTTCTTC
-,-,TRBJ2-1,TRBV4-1,CASSRGGGAGQFF,TGCGCCAGCAGCCGCGGGGGCGGGGCCGGGCAGTTCTTC
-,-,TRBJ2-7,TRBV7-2,CASSPGTRVVYEQYF,TGTGCCAGCAGCCCCGGGACCCGAGTCGTCTACGAGCAGTACTTC
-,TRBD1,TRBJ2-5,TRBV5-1,CASSRGQGAETQYF,TGCGCCAGCAGCCGGGGACAGGGGGCGGAGACCCAGTACTTC
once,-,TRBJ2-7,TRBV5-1,CASSSNRPGTLRYEQYF,TGCGCCAGCAGCTCCAATCGTCCCGGGACCTTACGCTACGAGCAGTACTTC
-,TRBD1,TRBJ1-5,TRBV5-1,CASSLGTGPPPQPQHF,TGCGCCAGCAGCTTGGGGACAGGACCTCCCCCTCAGCCCCAGCATTTT
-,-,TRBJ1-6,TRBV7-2,CASSLSSIGLGSPLHF,TGTGCCAGCAGCTTGTCATCCATAGGGCTAGGTTCACCCCTCCACTTT
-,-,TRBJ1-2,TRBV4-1,CASSQGVRVDYGYTF,TGCGCCAGCAGCCAAGGAGTAAGGGTTGACTATGGCTACACCTTC
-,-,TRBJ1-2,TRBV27,CASSSGRDYGYTF,TGTGCCAGCAGTTCGGGCCGGGACTATGGCTACACCTTC
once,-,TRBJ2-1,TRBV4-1,CASSPQVTSYNEQFF,TGCGCCAGCAGCCCCCAGGTTACCTCCTACAATGAGCAGTTCTTC
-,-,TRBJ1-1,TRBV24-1,CATSGPGTQDNTEAFF,TGTGCCACCAGTGGACCCGGGACACAAGACAACACTGAAGCTTTCTTT
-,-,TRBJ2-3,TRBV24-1,CATRDAGDTQYF,TGTGCCACCAGAGACGCCGGGGATACGCAGTATTTT
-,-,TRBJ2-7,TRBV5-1,CASSFNYEQYF,TGCGCCAGCAGCTTTAACTACGAGCAGTACTTC
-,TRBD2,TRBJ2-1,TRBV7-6,CASSPRGTSPYNEQFF,TGTGCCAGCAGCCCCCGCGGGACTAGCCCCTACAATGAGCAGTTCTTC
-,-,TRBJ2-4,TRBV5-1,CASSRDPGAKNIQYF,TGCGCCAGCAGCCGGGACCCCGGGGCCAAAAACATTCAGTACTTC
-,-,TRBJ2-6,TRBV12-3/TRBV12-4,CASGSSGANVLTF,TGTGCCAGTGGGAGCTCTGGGGCCAACGTCCTGACTTTC
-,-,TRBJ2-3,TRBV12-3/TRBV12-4,CASSHGWGGGVTDTQYF,TGTGCCAGCAGTCACGGGTGGGGGGGCGGCGTAACAGATACGCAGTATTTT
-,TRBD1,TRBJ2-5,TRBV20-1,CSAPETGVQETQYF,TGCAGTGCTCCGGAAACAGGGGTCCAAGAGACCCAGTACTTC
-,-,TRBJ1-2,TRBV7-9,CASSTGQYGYTF,TGTGCCAGCAGCACGGGACAATATGGCTACACCTTC
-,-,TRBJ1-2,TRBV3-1,CASSPMVAVSGGYTF,TGTGCCAGCAGCCCGATGGTTGCGGTTTCAGGTGGCTACACCTTC
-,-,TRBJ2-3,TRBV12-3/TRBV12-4,CASSQRTDSTDTQYF,TGTGCCAGCAGTCAACGGACAGATAGCACAGATACGCAGTATTTT
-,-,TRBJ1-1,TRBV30,CAWSMNTEAFF,TGTGCCTGGAGTATGAACACTGAAGCTTTCTTT
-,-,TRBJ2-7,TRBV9,CASSVGLRGGREQYF,TGTGCCAGCAGCGTAGGGTTAAGGGGGGGCCGCGAGCAGTACTTC
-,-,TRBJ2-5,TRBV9,CASSVVQGLQETQYF,TGTGCCAGCAGCGTAGTTCAGGGCCTACAAGAGACCCAGTACTTC
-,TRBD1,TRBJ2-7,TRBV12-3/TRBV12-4,CASGLTGFNEQYF,TGTGCCAGCGGACTGACAGGGTTCAACGAGCAGTACTTC
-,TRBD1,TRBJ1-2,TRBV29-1,CSVELGGLDYGYTF,TGCAGCGTTGAACTAGGGGGCCTTGACTATGGCTACACCTTC
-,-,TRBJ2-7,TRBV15,CATSRALEGYEQYF,TGTGCCACCAGCAGAGCTCTCGAGGGTTACGAGCAGTACTTC
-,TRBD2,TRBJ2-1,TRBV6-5,CASSWAGGPRNEQFF,TGTGCCAGCAGTTGGGCGGGAGGGCCACGGAATGAGCAGTTCTTC